Shown below are 30 T cell receptor beta chains from a single sample sequenced in a study of shared clonotypes between healthy human individuals. Only in-frame clones appear in the TCRdb table, and some are missing; sequencing was by immunoSEQ multiplex PCR. The data hold some 2 million clones, with just under 95% observed a single time. The naive CD8 population came from CD45RO-negative cells selected for CCR7, without terminally differentiated effector memory CD45RA+ cells. The sample taken for sequencing was naive CD8+ T cells sorted from blood. These receptors were obtained from a man aged 18 to 29 in good health.

The rearrangement links TRBV27 to TRBJ2-3; 9 bases map to TRBD2. The CDR3 is 15 amino acids. Per germline, CDR1 MNHEY and CDR2 SMNVEV (reference sequence). V trimming: 3 bases; J trimming: 3 bases; junction bases outside the gene matches: 4. For the CDR3, the DNA is TGTGCCAGCAGTTTTGTGGCGGGGGGGACAGATACGCAGTATTTT. Translation gives CASSFVAGGTDTQYF.

The rearrangement uses TRBV10-3 and TRBJ2-5, with 7 nucleotides matching TRBD2. The CDR3 runs 14 residues. J lost 5 bases, V lost 2 bases, and 5 bases had no gene match. CDR1 is ENHRY and CDR2 is SYGVKD in the germline V gene. The CDR3 DNA reads as TGTGCCATCAGTGAGCCGGCGGGAGAGGAGACCCAGTACTTC. It encodes CAISEPAGEETQYF.

On this clone itself: Other DNA sequences of this sample code for an identical CDR3. The chain carries TRBV5-1 and TRBJ2-7; 9 bases agree with TRBD2. The CDR3 extends over 15 amino acids. From germline, CDR1 is SGHRS and CDR2 YFSETQ. V trimming: 0 bases; J trimming: 0 bases; junction bases outside the gene matches: 1. In DNA form, the CDR3 reads TGCGCCAGCAGCTTGGCTAGCGGGGTCTCCTACGAGCAGTACTTC. This gives the protein CASSLASGVSYEQYF.

This clone was seen once. The chain combines TRBV7-9 with TRBJ1-5, with TRBD1 identical over 12 bases. This CDR3 contains 17 residues. CDR1 and CDR2 (germline): SEHNR, FQNEAQ (reference sequence). Trimming took 5 bases from V and 6 from J; bases not matched to a gene: 11. In DNA form, the CDR3 reads TGTGCCAGCAGCCCCCTGGCGGGACAGGGGGCAGGTCAGCCCCAGCATTTT. It translates to CASSPLAGQGAGQPQHF.

The chain couples TRBV27 to TRBJ2-7, with no clear D. Per the germline V gene, CDR1 is MNHEY and CDR2 is SMNVEV (reference sequence). V was trimmed by 4 bases and J by 3 bases, leaving 10 bases between them. The CDR3 runs to 13 residues. CDR3 nucleotides: TGTGCCAGCAGTTCCGGTTGGGGCTACGAGCAGTACTTC. This encodes CASSSGWGYEQYF.

This clone was picked up one time. This specimen includes other DNA sequences encoding the same CDR3. This sequence joins TRBV7-9 and TRBJ2-2; 8 positions agree with TRBD1. J lost 6 bases, V lost 4 bases, and 7 bases had no gene match. Per the germline V gene, CDR1 is SEHNR and CDR2 is FQNEAQ (reference sequence). This CDR3 has 15 amino acids. In DNA form, the CDR3 reads TGTGCCAGCAGCTCCGGCCAGGGGGCGCCCGGGGAGCTGTTTTTT. Residues: CASSSGQGAPGELFF.

V gene TRBV7-9 combines with J gene TRBJ2-1, with 9 bases identical to TRBD2. Germline values: CDR1 SEHNR, CDR2 FQNEAQ (reference sequence). V shed 5 bases, J shed 4 bases, and the junction held 9 bases outside the gene matches. There are 16 residues in the CDR3. The CDR3 is CASSPKAGGEYNEQFF. DNA of the CDR3: TGTGCCAGCAGCCCGAAGGCGGGAGGGGAGTACAATGAGCAGTTCTTC.

The DNA of the CDR3 is TGTGCCAGCAGCGCCCGGGACACAAACATTAACAATGAGCAGTTCTTC. This codes for CASSARDTNINNEQFF. The J gene is TRBJ2-1, the V gene TRBV7-6, with a possible D match to TRBD1 (6 bases). CDR3 length: 16 residues. Trimming removed 5 bases at V and 5 bases at J, with 19 bases between. CDR1 and CDR2 (germline): SGHVS, FNYEAQ.

This sequence joins TRBV5-6 and TRBJ2-3; D call uncertain. V dropped 4 bases and J dropped 0 bases, with 3 bases sitting between them. Germline assignment: CDR1 SGHDT and CDR2 YYEEEE. The CDR3 covers 12 residues. As DNA, the CDR3 is TGTGCCAGCAGCACAAGCACAGATACGCAGTATTTT. Its protein product is CASSTSTDTQYF.

In this sample, this clone turned up a few times. V usage is TRBV5-6 and J usage is TRBJ2-5; the D is unclear. Trimming shortened V by 0 bases and J by 2 bases, and 5 bases separated the two germline ends. This CDR3 comprises 13 residues. Germline loops: CDR1 SGHDT, CDR2 YYEEEE. The CDR3 loop is CASSLAAQETQYF. Here the CDR3 DNA reads TGTGCCAGCAGCTTGGCCGCTCAAGAGACCCAGTACTTC.

This rearrangement joins TRBV6-4 to TRBJ1-1; TRBD1 is a possible D gene (5 bases). The germline V gene encodes CDR1 MRHNA and CDR2 SNTAGT. V was cut by 3 bases and J by 0 bases, with 5 bases left in between. CDR3 length equals 13 residues. For the CDR3, the DNA is TGTGCCAGCAGTGAGGGGGTGAACACTGAAGCTTTCTTT. Translating it yields CASSEGVNTEAFF.

On this clone itself: Other DNA sequences in this specimen translate into the identical CDR3. V is TRBV27 and J is TRBJ2-3; D is unclear. The length of the CDR3 is 14 residues. Germline V gene data show CDR1 as MNHEY and CDR2 as SMNVEV (reference sequence). The V end lost 3 bases, the J end lost 1 base, and 8 bases lay between the germline ends. CDR3 coding DNA: TGTGCCAGCAGTTTTGGCCAGGGCACAGATACGCAGTATTTT. Protein product: CASSFGQGTDTQYF.

This clone is a singleton in its sample. The chain combines TRBV11-2 with TRBJ2-3, with 7 bases matching TRBD1. The germline gives CDR1 SGHAT, CDR2 FQNNGV. The V segment lost 5 bases and the J segment 2 bases; nucleotides outside the gene matches: 7. The CDR3 extends over 15 amino acids. The CDR3 reads CASSHTGTDTDTQYF. As DNA, the CDR3 is TGTGCCAGCAGCCATACCGGGACAGACACAGATACGCAGTATTTT.

This clone was observed a single time. V gene TRBV27 combines with J gene TRBJ1-1; 7 nucleotides match TRBD1. The V gene's germline CDR1 is MNHEY and CDR2 SMNVEV (reference sequence). The CDR3 is 14 residues long. The trim removed 0 bases at V and 6 bases at J, leaving 4 bases unmatched. The DNA of the CDR3 is TGTGCCAGCAGTTTATCAGAGGGGGCCGCTGAAGCTTTCTTT. It codes for CASSLSEGAAEAFF.

About this clone: Additional DNA sequences in this sample encode the identical CDR3. The V and J genes are TRBV2 and TRBJ1-2; D may be TRBD1 (5 bases). The CDR3 covers 15 residues. V was trimmed by 1 base and J by 0 bases, leaving 9 bases between them. CDR1 and CDR2 from the germline V gene are SNHLY and FYNNEI. This CDR3 is CASSEGGTANYGYTF. The CDR3 coding sequence is TGTGCCAGCAGTGAAGGGGGGACCGCTAACTATGGCTACACCTTC.

The gene calls are TRBV29-1 and TRBJ2-7; the D gene is possibly TRBD1 (5 bases). Per the germline V gene, CDR1 is SQVTM and CDR2 is ANQGSEA. The CDR3 has 13 residues. V was pared by 0 bases and J by 2 bases, with 8 bases between. The CDR3 DNA reads TGCAGCGTTGAAGATCCCAGGGCCTACGAGCAGTACTTC. Its translation: CSVEDPRAYEQYF.

The chain links TRBV9 to TRBJ2-2; D gene ambiguous. Trimming took off 5 bases at V and 5 bases at J, with 7 bases between the two ends. Germline values: CDR1 SGDLS, CDR2 YYNGEE. This CDR3 is built from 12 residues. CDR3 in amino acids: CASRSRTGELFF. The CDR3 DNA is TGTGCCAGCAGAAGTCGTACCGGGGAGCTGTTTTTT.

The chain links TRBV7-9 to TRBJ2-1, with TRBD1 as a possible D gene (5 bases). CDR3 length equals 15 residues. V shed 4 bases and J shed 6 bases, with 16 bases lying between them. Per germline, CDR1 SEHNR and CDR2 FQNEAQ (reference sequence). CDR3 nucleotides: TGTGCCAGCAGCTCCTCCACTGGGGCCTCCAATGAGCAGTTCTTC. This translates into CASSSSTGASNEQFF.

The J gene is TRBJ2-2, the V gene TRBV6-1; 9 bases match TRBD1. V shed 3 bases and J 8 bases; nucleotides not matched to a gene: 7. The CDR3 runs 15 residues. CDR1 is MNHNS and CDR2 is SASEGT in the germline V gene. The DNA of the CDR3 is TGTGCCAGCAGTGAGCCGGGACAGGGCGGAGGGGAGCTGTTTTTT. It translates to CASSEPGQGGGELFF.

The chain is built from TRBV11-2 and TRBJ2-1; 8 bases align to TRBD2. V lost 0 bases to trimming and J lost 2 bases; unmatched junction nucleotides: 9. From germline, CDR1 is SGHAT and CDR2 FQNNGV. The CDR3 is 18 amino acids. This chain's CDR3 is CASSLESPGGLPYNEQFF. The CDR3 region has the DNA TGTGCCAGCAGCTTAGAGTCCCCGGGAGGGTTACCCTACAATGAGCAGTTCTTC.

J is TRBJ2-5 and V is TRBV27; D not resolved. CDR3 length: 15 residues. Germline V gene lookup returns CDR1 MNHEY and CDR2 SMNVEV (reference sequence). Trimming left V 7 bases short and J 5 bases short, with 20 bases between. The chain's CDR3 is CASKLQNFPWETQYF. DNA for the CDR3: TGTGCCAGCAAACTACAGAATTTTCCTTGGGAGACCCAGTACTTC.

The chain is built from TRBV11-2 and TRBJ2-7; 7 bases are a match to TRBD1. The V gene end was trimmed by 8 bases and the J gene end by 2 bases; junction bases not matched to a gene: 12. The germline V gene encodes CDR1 SGHAT and CDR2 FQNNGV. The CDR3 has 15 residues. The CDR3: CASGLTGTDPYEQYF. The CDR3 DNA follows: TGTGCCAGCGGTCTTACCGGGACAGACCCCTACGAGCAGTACTTC.

The V and J genes are TRBV5-6 and TRBJ2-1; D remains unclear. The ends were cut back, 3 bases at V and 6 bases at J, with 4 bases in the middle. The CDR3 spans 11 residues. Germline V lookup: CDR1 SGHDT, CDR2 YYEEEE. The CDR3 DNA reads as TGTGCCAGCAGCTGGGTCAATGAGCAGTTCTTC. Translating it yields CASSWVNEQFF.

The rearrangement uses TRBV14 and TRBJ1-1, with D possibly being TRBD1 (6 bases). Germline CDR1 and CDR2: SGHDN and FVKESK. Between the trimmed V and J ends, which lost 5 bases and 5 bases, there was a span of 9 bases. This CDR3 comprises 12 residues. The CDR3 coding sequence is TGTGCCAGCAGCTATACAGGGACTGAAGCTTTCTTT. This codes for CASSYTGTEAFF.

This clone was counted a single time. Other nucleotide sequences from this sample produce the same CDR3. The chain links TRBV6-5 to TRBJ2-2; unclear D gene. The CDR3 runs to 16 residues. Germline V gene sequence: CDR1 MNHEY, CDR2 SVGAGI. With 0 bases removed from V and 5 bases from J, the gap between germline ends came to 13 bases. As DNA, the CDR3 is TGTGCCAGCAGTTACTCGATGGGCGAGTGGACCGGGGAGCTGTTTTTT. Protein sequence: CASSYSMGEWTGELFF.

The chain employs TRBV6-5 and TRBJ1-1; D is perhaps TRBD1 (6 bases). The ends were cut back, 1 base at V and 3 bases at J, with 9 bases in the middle. CDR1 MNHEY and CDR2 SVGAGI come from the germline V gene. The CDR3 length is 14 residues. The CDR3 sequence: CASSYFNRDTEAFF. CDR3 nucleotide sequence: TGTGCCAGCAGTTACTTTAACAGGGACACTGAAGCTTTCTTT.

The chain joins TRBV6-5 to TRBJ2-5; TRBD1 aligns across 7 bases. Germline CDR1 MNHEY, CDR2 SVGAGI. V gave up 5 bases and J gave up 0 bases; unmatched junction bases: 6. CDR3 length: 15 residues. The CDR3 DNA reads TGTGCCAGCAGTGTCGACAGGGTGTACCAAGAGACCCAGTACTTC. It encodes CASSVDRVYQETQYF.

The rearrangement uses TRBV5-6 and TRBJ1-1, with 10 bases aligning to TRBD1. This CDR3 is 15 amino acids long. CDR1 is SGHDT and CDR2 is YYEEEE in the germline V gene. V lost 2 bases, J lost 4 bases, and 5 bases stayed unmatched. CDR3 coding DNA: TGTGCCAGCAGCTTTAGACAGGGGGCAGTCACTGAAGCTTTCTTT. Its translation: CASSFRQGAVTEAFF. Supplemented by reference TRBV5-6 and TRBJ1-1, the full variable domain reads DAGVTQSPTHLIKTRGQQVTLRCSPKSGHDTVSWYQQALGQGPQFIFQYYEEEERQRGNFPDRFSGHQFPNYSSELNVNALLLGDSALYLCASSFRQGAVTEAFFGQGTRLTVV.

The chain combines TRBV9 with TRBJ2-5; a weak D match, TRBD2 (7 bases). Between the trimmed V and J ends, which lost 4 bases and 0 bases, there was a span of 19 bases. The V gene's germline CDR1 is SGDLS and CDR2 YYNGEE. The CDR3 loop spans 17 amino acids. CDR3 coding DNA: TGTGCCAGCAGCCGTAGTAACGGGGGGCCAGACCAAGAGACCCAGTACTTC. Its protein product is CASSRSNGGPDQETQYF.

This chain connects TRBV4-3 to TRBJ2-7, with D unclear. Trimming took off 2 bases at V and 1 base at J, with 9 bases between the two ends. In germline, CDR1 is LGHNA, CDR2 YSLEER. The CDR3 covers 14 residues. This chain's CDR3 is CASSQKAGSYEQYF. In DNA, the CDR3 is TGCGCCAGCAGCCAAAAAGCAGGTTCCTACGAGCAGTACTTC.